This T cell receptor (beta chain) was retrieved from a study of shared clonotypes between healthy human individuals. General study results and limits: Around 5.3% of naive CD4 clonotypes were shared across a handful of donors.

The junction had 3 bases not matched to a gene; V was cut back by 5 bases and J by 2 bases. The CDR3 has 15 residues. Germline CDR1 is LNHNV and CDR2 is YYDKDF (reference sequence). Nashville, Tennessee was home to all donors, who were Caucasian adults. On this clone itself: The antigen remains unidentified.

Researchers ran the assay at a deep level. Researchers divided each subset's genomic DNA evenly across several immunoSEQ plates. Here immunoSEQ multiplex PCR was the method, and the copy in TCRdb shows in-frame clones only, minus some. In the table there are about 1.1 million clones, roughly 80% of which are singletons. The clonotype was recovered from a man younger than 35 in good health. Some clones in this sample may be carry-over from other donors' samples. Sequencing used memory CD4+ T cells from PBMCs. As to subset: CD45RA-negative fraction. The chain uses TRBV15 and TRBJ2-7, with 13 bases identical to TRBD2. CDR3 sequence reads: CATSEGLAGTYEQYF. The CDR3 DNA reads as TGTGCCACCAGCGAGGGACTAGCGGGAACCTACGAGCAGTACTTC.